The 24 T cell receptor beta chains below were found in one sample sequenced in a study. TCRdb called the RT-PCR reads again in MiXCR, with one record for every CDR3 protein. The data contain 650,000 to 800,000 distinct CDR3 sequences, over 12% of them seen just once; the ten biggest clones take up roughly 3.9%. The sample consisted of memory CD4+ T cells from blood. These receptor sequences come from a female donor in good health, serving as a healthy control.

The chain links TRBV24-1 to TRBJ2-2; 7 nucleotides match TRBD1. The CDR3 is made up of 15 amino acids. Trimming removed 2 bases from V and 4 bases from J; junction bases left unmatched: 3. The V gene's germline CDR1 is KGHDR and CDR2 SFDVKD. The CDR3 loop is CATSDWGQRTGELFF. Written as DNA, the CDR3 is TGTGCCACCAGTGATTGGGGACAGCGCACCGGGGAGCTGTTTTTT.

This clonotype was counted ten times or more. This chain links TRBV5-6 with TRBJ2-7; 7 nucleotides align to TRBD2. J gave up 0 bases and V 0 bases, and 9 bases lay outside the gene matches. Germline CDR1 is SGHDT and CDR2 is YYEEEE. CDR3 length: 17 residues. CDR3 sequence: CASSLGLLAANSYEQYF. For the CDR3, the DNA is TGTGCCAGCAGCTTGGGCCTCCTAGCGGCCAACTCCTACGAGCAGTACTTC.

This clonotype showed up just a few times. The rearrangement links TRBV7-6 to TRBJ1-2, with a tentative D call TRBD1 (6 bases). With 3 bases removed from V and 7 bases from J, the gap between germline ends came to 18 bases. Germline loops: CDR1 SGHVS, CDR2 FNYEAQ. This CDR3 region has 15 residues. CDR3 region: CASSLTAGTNTGYTF. DNA of the CDR3: TGTGCCAGCAGCTTGACAGCCGGGACAAATACTGGCTACACCTTC.

This clonotype was detected only a few times. The chain couples TRBV5-5 to TRBJ2-2; 7 bases line up with TRBD2. Trimming cost V 1 base and J 5 bases; bases outside gene matches: 5. The CDR3 has 15 amino acids. CDR1 is SGHKS, CDR2 YYEKEE, per germline (reference sequence). CDR3: CASSLLSGLTGELFF. The CDR3 DNA reads as TGTGCCAGCAGCTTGCTTAGCGGGCTAACCGGGGAGCTGTTTTTT.

This clonotype was observed a few times. The chain combines TRBV24-1 with TRBJ1-6; TRBD1 matches 7 bases. V shed 2 bases and J 14 bases; nucleotides not matched to a gene: 2. The CDR3 length is 12 residues. Germline V gene data show CDR1 as KGHDR and CDR2 as SFDVKD. CDR3: CATSDSGGSLHF. The DNA for the CDR3 is TGTGCCACCAGTGATTCAGGGGGATCCCTCCACTTT.

Many counts were recorded for this clonotype. As DNA, the CDR3 is TGCAGTGCCCTCACGACTCGGCAGTCACAGCCCCAGCATTTT. This gives the protein CSALTTRQSQPQHF. The V gene is TRBV20-1, the J gene TRBJ1-5, with D unclear. The CDR3 contains 14 residues. Trimming pared 6 bases from V and 7 bases from J, leaving 19 bases between. From germline, CDR1 is DFQATT and CDR2 SNEGSKA (reference sequence).

This clonotype was seen at least ten times. V usage is TRBV18 and J usage is TRBJ2-2; D uncertain. This CDR3 is built from 14 residues. Trimming took 0 bases from V and 1 from J, leaving 3 bases between them. CDR1 KGHSH and CDR2 LQKENI come from the germline V gene. The CDR3: CASSPPGNTGELFF. The CDR3, as DNA: TGTGCCAGCTCACCACCAGGGAACACCGGGGAGCTGTTTTTT.

The gene calls are TRBV5-4 and TRBJ2-5, with TRBD2 identical over 9 bases. The ends lost 4 bases at V and 2 bases at J; junction bases unmatched: 6. This CDR3 region has 15 residues. Germline-derived CDR1 and CDR2 are SGHNT and YYREEE (reference sequence). CDR3 sequence (DNA): TGTGCCAGCAGCATAAATAGCGGGAGACAAGAGACCCAGTACTTC. It is translated as CASSINSGRQETQYF.

V usage is TRBV5-5 and J usage is TRBJ1-2; D uncertain. Between the trimmed V and J ends, which lost 0 bases and 7 bases, there was a span of 10 bases. Per the germline V gene, CDR1 is SGHKS and CDR2 is YYEKEE (reference sequence). The CDR3 sequence is 13 residues long. The CDR3 DNA sequence: TGTGCCAGCAGCTTGGGGGCCACGGGTGGCTACACCTTC. Its protein is CASSLGATGGYTF. Full variable domain (missing parts from reference TRBV5-5 and TRBJ1-2): DAGVTQSPTHLIKTRGQQVTLRCSPISGHKSVSWYQQVLGQGPQFIFQYYEKEERGRGNFPDRFSARQFPNYSSELNVNALLLGDSALYLCASSLGATGGYTFGSGTRLTVV.

This clonotype was seen many times. The rearrangement uses TRBV7-2 and TRBJ2-3, with 8 nucleotides matching TRBD2. This CDR3 comprises 14 residues. The V segment lost 8 bases and the J segment 6 bases; nucleotides outside the gene matches: 10. Germline CDR1 reads SGHTA; CDR2 reads FQGNSA. This chain's CDR3 is CASGLSGGPDTQYF. The CDR3 nucleotides read TGTGCCAGCGGGTTGAGCGGGGGTCCTGATACGCAGTATTTT.

This clonotype was seen repeatedly, ten times or more. This rearrangement joins TRBV20-1 to TRBJ2-5; possible D gene TRBD2, 5 bases. The CDR3 loop spans 14 amino acids. Germline assignment: CDR1 DFQATT and CDR2 SNEGSKA (reference sequence). V lost 3 bases and J 0 bases, leaving 11 bases between the germline ends. CDR3 loop: CSARRASYQETQYF. DNA for the CDR3: TGCAGTGCTAGGAGGGCCAGTTACCAAGAGACCCAGTACTTC.

CDR3 in amino acids: CASSEYSGAGYEQYF. The CDR3 DNA reads TGTGCCAGCAGTGAATATTCAGGGGCGGGCTACGAGCAGTACTTC. The chain joins TRBV6-1 to TRBJ2-7; tentatively, D is TRBD1 (6 bases). This CDR3 spans 15 amino acids. The V end was cut by 2 bases, the J end by 3 bases, with 14 bases between. Per the germline V gene, CDR1 is MNHNS and CDR2 is SASEGT.

This clonotype has a count of ten or more. This rearrangement joins TRBV4-2 to TRBJ2-3, with 8 bases fitting TRBD2. This CDR3 has 18 residues. After removal of 0 bases from V and 4 bases from J, the junction contained 12 bases not matched to a gene. CDR1 and CDR2 (germline): LGHNA, YNFKEQ. For the CDR3, the DNA is TGTGCCAGCAGCCAAGATGGGGTTGGGACTAGTCGGGCAGATACGCAGTATTTT. Its protein product is CASSQDGVGTSRADTQYF.

This rearrangement joins TRBV29-1 to TRBJ2-1; D might be TRBD2 (5 bases). The V end lost 7 bases, the J end lost 8 bases, and 18 bases lay between the germline ends. CDR1 is SQVTM, CDR2 ANQGSEA, per germline. The CDR3 length is 13 residues. For the CDR3, the DNA is TGCAGCGGAACACGGGGTAGTTACGATGAGCAGTTCTTC. This sequence encodes CSGTRGSYDEQFF.

This clonotype has only a few counts. The CDR3 is CAISERDRNYGYTF. CDR3 DNA: TGTGCCATCAGTGAAAGGGACAGGAACTATGGCTACACCTTC. The genes are TRBV10-3 and TRBJ1-2; 8 nucleotides match TRBD1. V lost 3 bases to trimming and J lost 2 bases; unmatched junction nucleotides: 2. Germline CDR1 ENHRY, CDR2 SYGVKD. The CDR3 extends over 14 amino acids.

The V call is TRBV5-1, the J call TRBJ2-7; D is unresolved. Per germline, CDR1 SGHRS and CDR2 YFSETQ. The CDR3 length is 16 residues. The ends were cut back, 4 bases at V and 1 base at J, with 18 bases in the middle. The CDR3 sequence is CASSNVGPRGSYEQYF. The DNA of the CDR3 is TGCGCCAGCAGCAATGTAGGGCCTCGTGGTTCCTACGAGCAGTACTTC. Drawing the rest from reference TRBV5-1 and TRBJ2-7, the complete variable domain is KAGVTQTPRYLIKTRGQQVTLSCSPISGHRSVSWYQQTPGQGLQFLFEYFSETQRNKGNFPGRFSGRQFSNSRSEMNVSTLELGDSALYLCASSNVGPRGSYEQYFGPGTRLTVT.

V usage is TRBV27 and J usage is TRBJ2-7; D is perhaps TRBD1 (5 bases). From germline, CDR1 is MNHEY and CDR2 SMNVEV (reference sequence). The CDR3 runs to 14 residues. Between the trimmed V and J ends, which lost 4 bases and 3 bases, there was a span of 13 bases. CDR3 in amino acids: CASSSWGGGYEQYF. The CDR3 DNA sequence: TGTGCCAGCAGTTCGTGGGGCGGTGGCTACGAGCAGTACTTC.

At least ten counts were recorded for this clonotype. The chain joins TRBV11-2 to TRBJ2-5; no clear D. This CDR3 has 13 amino acids. CDR1 and CDR2 from the germline V gene are SGHAT and FQNNGV. V was shortened by 0 bases and J by 2 bases, with 4 bases between the two germline ends. This CDR3 reads CASSLEMQETQYF. The DNA for the CDR3 is TGTGCCAGCAGCTTAGAGATGCAAGAGACCCAGTACTTC. Supplemented by reference TRBV11-2 and TRBJ2-5, the full variable domain reads EAGVAQSPRYKIIEKRQSVAFWCNPISGHATLYWYQQILGQGPKLLIQFQNNGVVDDSQLPKDRFSAERLKGVDSTLKIQPAKLEDSAVYLCASSLEMQETQYFGPGTRLLVL.

V is TRBV5-1 and J is TRBJ2-5, with TRBD2 as a possible D gene (5 bases). This CDR3 is 13 amino acids long. CDR1 and CDR2 from the germline V gene are SGHRS and YFSETQ. V gave up 4 bases and J gave up 3 bases, with 10 bases separating them. CDR3 amino acids: CASSPGMEETQYF. The CDR3 bases are TGCGCCAGCAGCCCGGGGATGGAAGAGACCCAGTACTTC. Filled out from reference TRBV5-1 and TRBJ2-5, the complete variable domain reads KAGVTQTPRYLIKTRGQQVTLSCSPISGHRSVSWYQQTPGQGLQFLFEYFSETQRNKGNFPGRFSGRQFSNSRSEMNVSTLELGDSALYLCASSPGMEETQYFGPGTRLLVL.

The chain employs TRBV7-8 and TRBJ1-2, with D maybe TRBD1 (6 bases). Trimming cost V 3 bases and J 8 bases, with 16 bases left between them. CDR3 length: 14 amino acids. In germline, CDR1 is SGHVS, CDR2 FQNEAQ. CDR3 sequence reads: CASSLDTGPGGYTF. DNA of the CDR3: TGTGCCAGCAGCTTGGACACAGGGCCGGGAGGCTACACCTTC.

This clonotype turned up a few times. The chain couples TRBV6-5 to TRBJ1-3; D call uncertain. The CDR3 runs 12 residues. Per germline, CDR1 MNHEY and CDR2 SVGAGI. Trimming took off 2 bases at V and 5 bases at J, with 4 bases between the two ends. The CDR3 here is CASSYPRNTIYF. The CDR3 DNA sequence: TGTGCCAGCAGTTACCCACGAAACACCATATATTTT.

This clonotype was detected only a few times. The V call is TRBV28, the J call TRBJ1-2; no clear D. Per the germline V gene, CDR1 is MDHEN and CDR2 is SYDVKM. The CDR3 is 13 amino acids. Trimming cost V 4 bases and J 5 bases, with 11 bases left between them. The CDR3 DNA sequence: TGTGCCAGCAGTTCCCTTGGCCTTTATGGCTACACCTTC. This encodes CASSSLGLYGYTF.

V and J are TRBV12-3 or TRBV12-4 and TRBJ1-6; no reliable D call. V was pared by 0 bases and J by 10 bases, with 7 bases between. There are 13 residues in the CDR3. Here the CDR3 reads CASSLAGWSPLHF. CDR3 sequence (DNA): TGTGCCAGCAGTTTAGCCGGGTGGTCACCCCTCCACTTT.

The rearrangement links TRBV7-2 to TRBJ1-1, with D perhaps matching TRBD1 (5 bases). V was trimmed by 5 bases and J by 6 bases, leaving 13 bases between them. Looked up from germline, CDR1 is SGHTA and CDR2 is FQGNSA. This CDR3 is 13 amino acids long. The DNA for the CDR3 is TGTGCCAGCAGCCCACAGGACGGCGCTGAAGCTTTCTTT. Translating it yields CASSPQDGAEAFF.